This T cell receptor (beta chain) was recorded in a study of long-term antiretroviral therapy in people with HIV. The CDR3 loop spans 13 amino acids. Trimming took off 2 bases at V and 3 bases at J, with 4 bases between the two ends. The germline V gene has CDR1 SGHTA and CDR2 FQGNSA. Whole-study results and caveats: Clonal expansions arising prior to ART prevailed in the repertoire at every time point.

Running of the v3.0 immunoSEQ assay took place at survey level. TCRdb keeps only in-frame clones here, not all; method: immunoSEQ multiplex PCR. There are approximately 28,000 clones in the sample; 85% to 90% occur only once, and more than 7% lies in the top ten. This clone was counted between two and nine times. Its antigen is not known. This TCR was recovered from a middle-aged man with HIV. The chain joins TRBV7-2 to TRBJ2-2; D unresolved. The sample in question was unsorted PBMCs, obtained 4.8 to 5 years after starting antiretroviral therapy. The CDR3 is CASSLHDTGELFF. The CDR3 nucleotides read TGTGCCAGCAGCTTACACGACACCGGGGAGCTGTTTTTT.